This T cell receptor beta chain was documented in a study of T-cell memory formation after mild COVID-19. On the study more broadly: There were largely donor-specific TCR clusters. General study findings and limits: Memory cells collected pre-infection included some clones that later responded, suggesting cross-reactive memory joined. Later expanders leaned toward CD4+, whereas clones contracting from day 15 to 85 were balanced CD4/CD8.

This clonotype was seen only a few times. The antigen is not known. Employing constant-segment primers, 5'RACE generated TCR alpha and TCR beta cDNA libraries bearing sample barcodes and UMIs. Each CDR3 protein gets one entry after TCRdb re-called the 5' RACE reads with MiXCR. The data contain approximately 300,000 distinct CDR3 sequences, approximately 19% of them singletons. The trim removed 1 base at V and 1 base at J, leaving 13 bases unmatched. The CDR3 has 18 amino acids. Germline V CDR1 and CDR2: MNHEY, SVGEGT. This sequence originates from a man aged 18 to 30 who had mild COVID-19 (a few samples of this study predate the infection). Cell type and time point are not known. The rearrangement joins TRBV6-2 or TRBV6-3 to TRBJ2-7; 7 nucleotides match TRBD1. Sequences were obtained from PBMCs or a T cell subset sorted from them (not recorded which). This CDR3 is CASSYLGDRADLSYEQYV. CDR3 sequence (DNA): TGTGCCAGCAGTTACTTAGGCGACAGGGCCGATTTGTCCTACGAGCAGTACGTC.